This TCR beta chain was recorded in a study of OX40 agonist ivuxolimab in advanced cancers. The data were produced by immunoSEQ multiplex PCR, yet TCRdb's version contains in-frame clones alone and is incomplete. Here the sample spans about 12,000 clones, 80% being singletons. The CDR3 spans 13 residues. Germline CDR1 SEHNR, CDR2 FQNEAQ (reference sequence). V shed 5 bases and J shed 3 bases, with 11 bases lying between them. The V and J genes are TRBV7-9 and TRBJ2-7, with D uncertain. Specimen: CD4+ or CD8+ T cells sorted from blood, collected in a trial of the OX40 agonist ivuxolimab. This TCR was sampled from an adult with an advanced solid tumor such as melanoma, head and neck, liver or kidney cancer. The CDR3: CASSPIGHYEQYF. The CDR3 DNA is TGTGCCAGCAGCCCAATCGGCCACTACGAGCAGTACTTC.